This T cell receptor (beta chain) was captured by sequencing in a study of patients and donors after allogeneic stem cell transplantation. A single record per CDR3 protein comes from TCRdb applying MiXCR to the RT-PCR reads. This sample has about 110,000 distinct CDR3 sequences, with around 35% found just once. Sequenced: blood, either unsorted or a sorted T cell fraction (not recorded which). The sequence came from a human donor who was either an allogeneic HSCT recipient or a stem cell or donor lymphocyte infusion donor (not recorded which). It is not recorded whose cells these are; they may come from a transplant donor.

Written as DNA, the CDR3 is TGTGCCAGCAGTTCCGAGGTCGGGGAGCTGTTTTTT. It yields the protein CASSSEVGELFF. The chain recombines TRBV27 with TRBJ2-2; D unresolved. From germline, CDR1 is MNHEY and CDR2 SMNVEV (reference sequence). V was cut by 4 bases and J by 7 bases, with 7 bases left in between. CDR3 length: 12 residues.